This TCR beta chain was profiled in a study of OX40 agonist ivuxolimab in advanced cancers. V was clipped by 5 bases and J by 0 bases, with 10 bases between them. Germline CDR1 and CDR2: SQVTM and ANQGSEA. The CDR3 sequence is 13 residues long. This clone has just one count. This table comes from immunoSEQ multiplex PCR, and its TCRdb copy is limited to in-frame clones, with some not included. The repertoire holds some 65,000 clones, 80% to 90% seen once, with less than 0.4% in the top ten. The sample here was CD4+ or CD8+ T cells sorted from blood, taken in a trial of the OX40 agonist ivuxolimab. The clonotype was recovered from an adult with an advanced solid tumor such as melanoma, head and neck, liver or kidney cancer. This rearrangement joins TRBV29-1 to TRBJ1-1, with D maybe TRBD1 (5 bases). The CDR3 bases are TGCAGCGTTCCGGGACCGATGAACACTGAAGCTTTCTTT. Translated, it gives CSVPGPMNTEAFF. Variable domain in full (rest from reference TRBV29-1 and TRBJ1-1): SAVISQKPSRDICQRGTSLTIQCQVDSQVTMMFWYRQQPGQSLTLIATANQGSEATYESGFVIDKFPISRPNLTFSTLTVSNMSPEDSSIYLCSVPGPMNTEAFFGQGTRLTVV.